This TCR beta chain was found in a study of T cells expressing NK-cell markers. TCRdb re-analyzed the 5' RACE reads; it lists each CDR3 protein once, without DNA. In all, the sample yields some 500,000 distinct CDR3 sequences. Per germline, CDR1 LNHNV and CDR2 YYDKDF (reference sequence). This CDR3 contains 17 residues. This chain connects TRBV15 to TRBJ2-3; TCRdb calls TRBD1, which cannot be checked without DNA. This receptor was identified in a woman between 45 and 65 years old in good health. Input material: blood T cells: a sorted CD56 or NKG2C T cell subset, CD4+ or CD8+ T cells, or bulk PBMC T cells (not recorded which). CDR3 in amino acids: CATSHRGRGHVADTQYF.